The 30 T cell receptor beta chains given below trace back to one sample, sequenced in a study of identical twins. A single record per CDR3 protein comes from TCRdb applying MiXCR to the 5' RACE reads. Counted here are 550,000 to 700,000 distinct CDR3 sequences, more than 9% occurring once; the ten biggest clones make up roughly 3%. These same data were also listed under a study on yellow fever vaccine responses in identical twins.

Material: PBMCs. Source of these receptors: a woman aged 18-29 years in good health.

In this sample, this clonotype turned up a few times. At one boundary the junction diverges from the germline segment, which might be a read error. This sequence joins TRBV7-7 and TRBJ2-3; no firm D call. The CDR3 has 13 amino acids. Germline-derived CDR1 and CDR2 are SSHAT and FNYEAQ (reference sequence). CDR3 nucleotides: TGTGCTAGCAGCTTAGGTTTGACAGATACGCAGTATTTT. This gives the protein CASSLGLTDTQYF.

In DNA, the CDR3 is TGTGCCACCAGCTCGATGGACAGCCTAAATGAAAAACTGTTTTTT. Translating gives CATSSMDSLNEKLFF. The V and J genes are TRBV15 and TRBJ1-4, with D possibly TRBD1 on 6 matching bases. Per germline, CDR1 LNHNV and CDR2 YYDKDF (reference sequence). The CDR3 extends over 15 amino acids. The germline V and J ends were trimmed by 5 bases and 5 bases, with 15 bases remaining between them.

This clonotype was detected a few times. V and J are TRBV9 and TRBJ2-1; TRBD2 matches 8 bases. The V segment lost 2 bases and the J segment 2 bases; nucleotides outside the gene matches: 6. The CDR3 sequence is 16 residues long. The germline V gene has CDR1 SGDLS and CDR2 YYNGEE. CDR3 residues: CASSVGLSGAYNEQFF. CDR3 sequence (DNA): TGTGCCAGCAGCGTTGGGCTTAGCGGGGCCTACAATGAGCAGTTCTTC.

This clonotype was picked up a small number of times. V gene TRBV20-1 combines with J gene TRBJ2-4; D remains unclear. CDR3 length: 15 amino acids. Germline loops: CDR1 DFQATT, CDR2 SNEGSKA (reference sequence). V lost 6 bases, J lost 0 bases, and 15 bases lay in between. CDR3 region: CSAGQARLAKNIQYF. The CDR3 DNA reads TGCAGTGCCGGCCAGGCTAGGCTAGCCAAAAACATTCAGTACTTC.

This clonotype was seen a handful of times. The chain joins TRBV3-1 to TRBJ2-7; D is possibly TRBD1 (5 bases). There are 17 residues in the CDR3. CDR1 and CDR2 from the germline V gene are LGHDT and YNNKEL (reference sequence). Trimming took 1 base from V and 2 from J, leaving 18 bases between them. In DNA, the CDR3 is TGTGCCAGCAGCCAAGTGCCCGAAGCGCCGGACACCTACGAGCAGTACTTC. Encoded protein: CASSQVPEAPDTYEQYF.

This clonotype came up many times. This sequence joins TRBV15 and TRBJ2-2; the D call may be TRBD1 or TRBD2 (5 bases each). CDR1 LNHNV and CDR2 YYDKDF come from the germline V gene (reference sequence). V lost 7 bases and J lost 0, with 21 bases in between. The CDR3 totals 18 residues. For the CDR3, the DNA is TGTGCCACCACCGCCTTAGATGGGGGAACTGCGAACACCGGGGAGCTGTTTTTT. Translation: CATTALDGGTANTGELFF.

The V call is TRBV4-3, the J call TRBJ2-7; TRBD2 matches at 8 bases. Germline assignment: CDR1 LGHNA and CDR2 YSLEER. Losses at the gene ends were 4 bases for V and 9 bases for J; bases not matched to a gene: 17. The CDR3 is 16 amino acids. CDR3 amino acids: CASSPSQGTSGGGQYF. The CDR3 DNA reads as TGCGCCAGCAGCCCCTCACAAGGGACTAGTGGGGGTGGGCAGTACTTC.

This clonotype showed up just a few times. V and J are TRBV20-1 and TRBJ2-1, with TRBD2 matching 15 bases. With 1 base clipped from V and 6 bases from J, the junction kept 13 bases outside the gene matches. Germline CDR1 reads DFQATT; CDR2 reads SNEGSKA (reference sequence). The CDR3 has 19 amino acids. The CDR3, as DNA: TGCAGTGCTAGAGGCGGGACTAGCGGGGGGCGACCCAGATTCAATGAGCAGTTCTTC. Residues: CSARGGTSGGRPRFNEQFF.

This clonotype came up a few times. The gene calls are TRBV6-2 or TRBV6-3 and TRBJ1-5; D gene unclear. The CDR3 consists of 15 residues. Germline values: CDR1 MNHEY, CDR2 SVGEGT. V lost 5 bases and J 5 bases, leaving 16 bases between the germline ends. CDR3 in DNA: TGTGCCAGCAGTGATGAGGCCTTAACAGATCAGCCCCAGCATTTT. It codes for CASSDEALTDQPQHF.

DNA of the CDR3: TGTGCCAGCAACAACGGGCAGGAGACAGATACGCAGTATTTT. Translating gives CASNNGQETDTQYF. The gene calls are TRBV28 and TRBJ2-3, with D unclear. With 7 bases removed from V and 3 bases from J, the gap between germline ends came to 14 bases. The CDR3 covers 14 residues. Per germline, CDR1 MDHEN and CDR2 SYDVKM.

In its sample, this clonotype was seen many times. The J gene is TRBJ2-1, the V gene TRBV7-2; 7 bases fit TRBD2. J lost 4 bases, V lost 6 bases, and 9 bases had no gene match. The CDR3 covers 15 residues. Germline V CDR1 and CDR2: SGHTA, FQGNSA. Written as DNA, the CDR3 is TGTGCCAGCAGGACCCCGGGACTAACGTACAATGAGCAGTTCTTC. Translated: CASRTPGLTYNEQFF.

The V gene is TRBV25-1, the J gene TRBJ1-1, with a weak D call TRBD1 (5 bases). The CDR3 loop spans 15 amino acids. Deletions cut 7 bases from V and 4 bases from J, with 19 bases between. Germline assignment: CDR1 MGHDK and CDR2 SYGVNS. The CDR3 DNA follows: TGTGCCAGCACCCTTCAACGTCTGGGGGGCACTGAAGCTTTCTTT. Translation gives CASTLQRLGGTEAFF.

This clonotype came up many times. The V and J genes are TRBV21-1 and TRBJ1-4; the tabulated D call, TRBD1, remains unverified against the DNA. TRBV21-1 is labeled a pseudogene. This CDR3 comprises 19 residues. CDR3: CASSKMDGPGGWANEKLFF. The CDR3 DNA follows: TGTGCCAGCAGCAAGATGGACGGACCAGGGGGGTGGGCTAATGAAAAACTGTTTTTT.

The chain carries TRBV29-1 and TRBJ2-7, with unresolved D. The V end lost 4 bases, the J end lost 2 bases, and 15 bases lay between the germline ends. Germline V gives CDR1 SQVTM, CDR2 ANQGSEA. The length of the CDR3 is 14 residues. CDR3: CSVGGVGGTYEQYF. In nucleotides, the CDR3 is TGCAGCGTTGGCGGTGTAGGCGGAACCTACGAGCAGTACTTC.

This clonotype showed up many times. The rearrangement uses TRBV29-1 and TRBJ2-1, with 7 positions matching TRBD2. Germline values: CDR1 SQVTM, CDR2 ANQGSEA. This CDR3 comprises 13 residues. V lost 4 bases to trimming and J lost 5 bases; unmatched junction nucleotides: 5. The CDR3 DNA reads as TGCAGCGTTGTATCGGGACTAAACAATGAGCAGTTCTTC. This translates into CSVVSGLNNEQFF.

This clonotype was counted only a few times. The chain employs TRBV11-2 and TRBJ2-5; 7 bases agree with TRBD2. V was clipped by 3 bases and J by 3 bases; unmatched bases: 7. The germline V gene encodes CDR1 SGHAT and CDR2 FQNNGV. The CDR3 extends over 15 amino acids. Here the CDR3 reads CASSFAGEGEETQYF. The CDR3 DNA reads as TGTGCCAGCAGCTTCGCGGGAGAAGGAGAAGAGACCCAGTACTTC. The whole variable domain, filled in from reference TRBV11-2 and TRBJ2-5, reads EAGVAQSPRYKIIEKRQSVAFWCNPISGHATLYWYQQILGQGPKLLIQFQNNGVVDDSQLPKDRFSAERLKGVDSTLKIQPAKLEDSAVYLCASSFAGEGEETQYFGPGTRLLVL.

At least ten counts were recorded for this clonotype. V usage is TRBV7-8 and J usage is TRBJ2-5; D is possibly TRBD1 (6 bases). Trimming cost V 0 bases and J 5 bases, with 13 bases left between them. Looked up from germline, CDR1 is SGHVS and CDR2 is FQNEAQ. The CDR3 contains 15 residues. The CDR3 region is CASSLAPRGGETQYF. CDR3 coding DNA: TGTGCCAGCAGCTTAGCCCCCAGGGGCGGGGAGACCCAGTACTTC.

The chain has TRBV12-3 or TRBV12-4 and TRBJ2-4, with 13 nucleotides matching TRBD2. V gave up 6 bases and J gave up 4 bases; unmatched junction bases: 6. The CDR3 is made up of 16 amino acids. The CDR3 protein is CASSLLLAGGKNIQYF. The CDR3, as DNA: TGTGCCAGCAGCCTATTACTAGCGGGGGGGAAAAACATTCAGTACTTC.

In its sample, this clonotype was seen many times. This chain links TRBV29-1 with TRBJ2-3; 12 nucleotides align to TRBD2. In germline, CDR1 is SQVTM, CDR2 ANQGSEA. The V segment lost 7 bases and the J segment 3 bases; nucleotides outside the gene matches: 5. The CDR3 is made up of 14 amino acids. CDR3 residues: CSARTSGMTDTQYF. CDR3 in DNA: TGCAGCGCAAGGACTAGCGGGATGACAGATACGCAGTATTTT.

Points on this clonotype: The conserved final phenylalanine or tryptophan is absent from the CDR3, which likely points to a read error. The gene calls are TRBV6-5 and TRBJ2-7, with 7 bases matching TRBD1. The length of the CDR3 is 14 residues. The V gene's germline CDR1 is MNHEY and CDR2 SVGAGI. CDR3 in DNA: TGTGCCAGCAGATACTCCGACAGGGCCTACGAGCAGTACTTA. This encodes CASRYSDRAYEQYL.

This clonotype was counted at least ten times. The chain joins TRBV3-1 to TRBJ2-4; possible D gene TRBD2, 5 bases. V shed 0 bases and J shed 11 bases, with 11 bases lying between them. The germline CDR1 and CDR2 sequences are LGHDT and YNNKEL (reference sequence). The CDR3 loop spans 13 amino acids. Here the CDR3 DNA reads TGTGCCAGCAGCCAAGAGCGGCTAGCCCTTCAGTACTTC. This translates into CASSQERLALQYF.

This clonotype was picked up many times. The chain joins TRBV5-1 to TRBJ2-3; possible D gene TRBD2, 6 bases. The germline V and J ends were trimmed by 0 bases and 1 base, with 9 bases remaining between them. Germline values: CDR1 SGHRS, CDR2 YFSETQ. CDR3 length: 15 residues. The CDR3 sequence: CASSLEGLGTDTQYF. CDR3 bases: TGCGCCAGCAGCTTGGAGGGACTTGGCACAGATACGCAGTATTTT.

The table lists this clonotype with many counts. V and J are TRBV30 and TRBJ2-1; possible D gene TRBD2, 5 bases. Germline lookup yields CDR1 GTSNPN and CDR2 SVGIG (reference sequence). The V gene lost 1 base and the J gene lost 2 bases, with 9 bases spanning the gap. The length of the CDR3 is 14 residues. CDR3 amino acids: CAWSGRATYNEQFF. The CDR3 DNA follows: TGTGCCTGGAGTGGGCGGGCTACCTACAATGAGCAGTTCTTC.

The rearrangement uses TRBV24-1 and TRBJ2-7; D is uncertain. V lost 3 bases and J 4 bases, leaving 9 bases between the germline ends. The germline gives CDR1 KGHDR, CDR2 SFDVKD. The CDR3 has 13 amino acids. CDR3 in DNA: TGTGCCACCAGTGATGGGATCGTATACGAGCAGTACTTC. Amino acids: CATSDGIVYEQYF.

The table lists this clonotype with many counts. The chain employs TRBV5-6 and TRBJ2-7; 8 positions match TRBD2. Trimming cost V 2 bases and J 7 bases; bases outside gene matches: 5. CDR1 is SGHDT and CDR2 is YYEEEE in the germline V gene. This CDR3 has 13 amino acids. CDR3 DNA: TGTGCCAGCAGCTTTACTAGCGGTGGGGAGCAGTACTTC. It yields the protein CASSFTSGGEQYF. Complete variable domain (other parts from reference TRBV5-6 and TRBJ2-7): DAGVTQSPTHLIKTRGQQVTLRCSPKSGHDTVSWYQQALGQGPQFIFQYYEEEERQRGNFPDRFSGHQFPNYSSELNVNALLLGDSALYLCASSFTSGGEQYFGPGTRLTVT.

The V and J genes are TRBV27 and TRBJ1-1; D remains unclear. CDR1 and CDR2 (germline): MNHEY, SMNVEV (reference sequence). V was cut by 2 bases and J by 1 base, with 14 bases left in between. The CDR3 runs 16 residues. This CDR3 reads CASSLRQTLKNTEAFF. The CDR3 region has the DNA TGTGCCAGCAGTTTAAGACAAACCTTAAAGAACACTGAAGCTTTCTTT.

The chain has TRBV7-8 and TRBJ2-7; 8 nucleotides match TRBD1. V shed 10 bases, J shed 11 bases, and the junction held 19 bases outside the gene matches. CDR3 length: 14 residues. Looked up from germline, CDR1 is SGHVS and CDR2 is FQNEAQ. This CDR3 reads CATNNPGTGTSEYF. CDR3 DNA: TGTGCCACCAACAACCCCGGGACAGGTACCTCTGAGTACTTC.

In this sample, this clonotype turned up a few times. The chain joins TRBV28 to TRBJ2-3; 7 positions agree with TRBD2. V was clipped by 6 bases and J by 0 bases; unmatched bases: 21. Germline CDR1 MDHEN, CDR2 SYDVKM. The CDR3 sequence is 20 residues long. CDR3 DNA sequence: TGTGCCAGCAGACTACCGCTGGCGGGAGTCTTGAGGGATAGCACAGATACGCAGTATTTT. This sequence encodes CASRLPLAGVLRDSTDTQYF.

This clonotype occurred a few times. This chain's CDR3 is CASSLEGDLYGTDTQYF. CDR3 sequence (DNA): TGTGCCAGCAGCTTAGAAGGGGATCTCTATGGCACAGATACGCAGTATTTT. This chain uses TRBV7-8 with TRBJ2-3, with D possibly being TRBD1 (5 bases). Germline V lookup: CDR1 SGHVS, CDR2 FQNEAQ. V gave up 1 base and J gave up 1 base, with 15 bases separating them. This CDR3 is built from 17 residues.

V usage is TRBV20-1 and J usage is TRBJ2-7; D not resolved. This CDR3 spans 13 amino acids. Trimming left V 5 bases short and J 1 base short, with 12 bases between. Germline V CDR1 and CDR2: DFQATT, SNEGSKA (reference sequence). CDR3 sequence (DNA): TGCAGTGCTCTGACGACTTCATCCTACGAGCAGTACTTC. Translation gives CSALTTSSYEQYF.